Sequencing of this T cell receptor beta chain was carried out in a study of STAT5B mutations in CD4+ large granular lymphocyte leukemia. This table comes from immunoSEQ multiplex PCR, and its TCRdb copy is limited to in-frame clones, with some not included. The sample holds tens of thousands of clones, 70% to 80% seen once. The CDR3 runs to 15 residues. Germline CDR1 and CDR2: MNHEY and SVGAGI. With 4 bases clipped from V and 4 bases from J, the junction kept 7 bases outside the gene matches. This chain uses TRBV6-5 with TRBJ2-1, with TRBD2 identical over 7 bases. The specimen was CD4+ T cells from blood buffy coats. The source is a human donor in good health. CDR3 amino acids: CASSSGTTPYNEQFF. The CDR3 DNA follows: TGTGCCAGCAGTTCTGGGACTACACCTTACAATGAGCAGTTCTTC.